This T cell receptor (beta chain) is from a study of T cell responses to AZD1222 COVID-19 vaccine. Repertoires were generated with immunoSEQ multiplex PCR, while TCRdb's copy carries only in-frame clones and drops some. The table shows 75,000 to 85,000 clones, with 90% occurring only once. The CDR3 covers 15 residues. V was clipped by 1 base and J by 5 bases, with 12 bases between them. CDR1 and CDR2 from the germline V gene are SGHNT and YENEEA. Findings of the study overall: The study identified only five to seven AZD1222 recipients as seropositive at baseline.

Comment on this clone: The target antigen is unknown.

The receptor was isolated from an adult in good health. Sequencing used peripheral blood, obtained on day 0 of AZD1222 vaccination. The chain uses TRBV11-3 and TRBJ1-5; D perhaps matches TRBD1 (6 bases). DNA for the CDR3: TGTGCCAGCAGCTTAGGGCGACAGGATTATCAGCCCCAGCATTTT. This sequence encodes CASSLGRQDYQPQHF.